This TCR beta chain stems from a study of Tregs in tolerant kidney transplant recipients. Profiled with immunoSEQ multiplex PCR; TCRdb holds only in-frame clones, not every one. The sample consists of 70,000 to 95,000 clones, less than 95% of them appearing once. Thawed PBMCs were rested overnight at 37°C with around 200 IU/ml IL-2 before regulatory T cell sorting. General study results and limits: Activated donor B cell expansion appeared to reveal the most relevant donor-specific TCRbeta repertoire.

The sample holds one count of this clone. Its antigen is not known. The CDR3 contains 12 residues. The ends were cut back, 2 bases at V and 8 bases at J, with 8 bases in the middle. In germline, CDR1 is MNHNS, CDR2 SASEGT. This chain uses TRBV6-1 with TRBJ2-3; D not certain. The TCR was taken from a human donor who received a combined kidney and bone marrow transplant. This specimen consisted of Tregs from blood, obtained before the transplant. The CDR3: CASSERASTQYF. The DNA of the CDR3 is TGTGCCAGCAGTGAACGGGCTAGTACGCAGTATTTT.